This TCR beta chain is drawn from a study of cytomegalovirus exposure and HLA in healthy donors (dated by TCRdb to 2016 to 2017). About the investigation overall: An earlier analysis of roughly 630 of the donors reported more than 250 Gb of sequence data and 117 million unique TCR beta sequences from about 179 million T cells. Roughly 300 gigabases of sequencing data and 70 million to 85 million unique TCR sequences were included in an early release covering several hundred HLA-typed donors. Of the roughly 410 genotyped donors, less than 85% were placed in the genetic ancestry cluster associated with self-reported Caucasian donors. The study was designed to test whether signatures of past pathogen exposure could be identified by cataloging public T cell receptors. The study profiled the T cell repertoires of 666 subjects by immunosequencing and related them to cytomegalovirus serostatus. Along with the approximately 700-subject first cohort, a separate validation cohort of over a hundred different subjects was used. The study combined high-throughput TCR immunosequencing, statistical association of individual TCRs with disease status, and machine learning to predict cytomegalovirus infection status. In a later analysis, previously published TCR beta repertoires from several hundred donors were re-analyzed and high-resolution HLA genotyping was added so that TCR occurrence patterns could be studied. In the later analysis, no new phenotypic data were used to find candidate immune exposures; instead, reliance was placed on TCR beta sequences and their occurrence across donors. An earlier analysis of roughly 600 of the donors used high-throughput TCR beta sequencing to judge whether each TCR beta V gene segment behaved as functional or pseudogenic. Alongside the repertoire data, information on donor age, sex, ethnicity and CMV serostatus was compiled. A later genetic analysis used genome-wide SNP genotypes for about 60% of the roughly 700 donors, treating that subset as a discovery cohort. Every discovery cohort repertoire had been produced on one sequencing platform. HLA typing included class I and class II loci at four-digit resolution. The number of donors typed differed by locus, with roughly 629-640 for A, B, C, DRB1 and DQB1, approximately 500 for DQA1, 600 to 610 for DPA1, and around 450 for DPB1. Roughly 5 DR-DQ haplotypes were handled as single units for association and clustering, since linkage in the cohort was strong. On average, 235,054 unique TCR beta nucleotide sequences were sequenced per donor among several hundred genotyped donors of the cohort, with 15% to 20% of those sequences being non-productive.

General conclusions and limits of the study: Across donors, most TCR sequences were observed very rarely, whereas some public TCRs were present in many individuals. Because HLA typing was unavailable for some donors at each locus, only the typed subset was used in association tests. The authors suggested that the approach could potentially be extended to other disease states and immunological phenotypes. Most CMV-associated TCR beta chains appeared to be HLA-restricted in a later analysis, and the HLA associations seemed to be driven largely by CMV exposure. Assigning TCR associations to individual alleles was difficult when HLA alleles, especially DR and DQ, strongly co-occurred. In this cohort, only TCR beta chains were sequenced, and detectable features were limited by the absence of alpha or paired-chain data. The only immune exposure information available for the cohort was CMV serostatus. The study gave a list of under 200 TCR beta chains associated with cytomegalovirus. In vitro tests confirmed that a few of the cytomegalovirus-associated TCR beta chains recognize cytomegalovirus antigens. In both the original and validation cohorts, the classifier was reported to diagnose cytomegalovirus status with high specificity and sensitivity. Linkage disequilibrium might explain the correlated functional status among segregating V segments, but an unknown experimental factor could not be ruled out. A further reported finding was that TCR beta sequences accurately predicted the HLA-A and HLA-B alleles for most subjects in the first cohort. A later analysis found that HLA-associated TCR beta chains were more clonally expanded and had lower generation probabilities than equally common non-associated chains. In a later analysis, TCR association rates were found to vary across HLA loci, with the most associated TCRs seen for DRB1 alleles and the fewest for HLA-C alleles. A later genetic analysis reported fewer N-insertions in productive TCRs among donors in an Asian-associated ancestry cluster than the approximately 700-donor mean. The sequencing pipeline was judged likely to have produced a cluster of highly shared sequence variants as a technical artifact. In an earlier analysis of over 550 of the donors, most TCR beta V segments were observed in productive rearrangements about 90% or about 30% of the time, broadly matching IMGT annotations. Roughly uniform sequencing depth across donors was assumed in presence/absence analyses, although this assumption may not hold. V-gene and J-gene trimming of TCR beta chains was associated with a missense DCLRE1C variant in a later genetic analysis, and the association was replicated in an independent cohort. A later analysis associated about 17,000 TCR beta sequences with specific HLA alleles at a false discovery rate of 0.05. According to a later analysis, parvovirus B19, influenza, CMV and Epstein-Barr virus appeared linked to several top co-occurrence clusters. Because counts were too low, roughly 17 rarely observed V segments, including chromosome 9 orphons, were left out of the earlier analysis of a few hundred of the donors.

The cohort was made up of around 720 healthy bone marrow donors. At the time of sampling, all cohort members were nominally healthy, though unrecorded immune exposures were likely present. The donor tested CMV seropositive, placing the donor among the 310 or so seropositive members of the cohort. Each donor provided a peripheral blood sample, and peripheral blood mononuclear cells were used for TCR beta sequencing. The Qiagen DNeasy Blood Extraction Kit was used to extract genomic DNA from the blood cell samples. As to this clone: The antigen it binds to is not known. Base quality data are lacking; no much larger clone is found one base away.

To prepare the library, the immunoSEQ multiplex PCR assay was applied. For the multiplex PCR, a mixture combining 60 forward primers for TCR Vbeta segments and 13 reverse primers for TCR Jbeta segments was used. A multiplex PCR assay on genomic DNA amplified the CDR3 region of rearranged TCR beta genes. The Illumina HiSeq System was used to sequence the amplified TCR beta libraries as 87-base-pair reads. The original methods were these. Across the 670 or so repertoires, a later analysis counted some 80 million unique TCR beta chains, approximately 10 million of which were shared by at least two donors. A nearest-neighbor algorithm error-corrected the raw reads and collapsed the reads into unique sequences, merging closely related sequences to remove PCR and sequencing errors. CDR3 sequences were aligned to IMGT reference sequences to assign V, D and J gene segments. Each retained sequence needed at least a six-nucleotide match to both a V gene segment and a J gene segment. A rearrangement was called productive if the CDR3 had no stop codons and remained in frame with V and J, and every other rearrangement was called non-productive. Following IMGT convention, CDR3 was defined as the stretch from the second conserved V-encoded cysteine to the conserved J-encoded phenylalanine. The earlier analysis of about 610 of the donors excluded sequences that lacked an unambiguous match to a single V gene segment. In an earlier analysis of several hundred of the donors, V segments were called functional above 56.7% productive rearrangements and were called segregating when the between-donor standard deviation exceeded 5%. A statistical classification framework was developed to diagnose cytomegalovirus status using the catalog of TCR beta chain sequences. V and J gene assignment, in a later analysis, came from comparing TCR nucleotide sequences with IMGT/GENE-DB human TR gene sequences. The TCRdist pipeline was used in a later analysis to assign CDR3 sequences and most-parsimonious VDJ recombination scenarios. In a later analysis, each TCR beta chain was defined by its CDR3 amino acid sequence together with its V-gene family, and reads without a unique V-gene family were excluded. As a way to deal with suspected cross-contamination and a sequencing artifact, a later analysis dropped over 550 nucleotide sequences that were highly shared and had low generation probability. In a later analysis, a clonal expansion index was calculated for each public chain from normalized within-repertoire ranks of inferred template counts. In a later analysis, generation probabilities were computed using a VDJ recombination model fitted to out-of-frame rearrangements, and the results were checked against IGoR. In a later analysis, hypergeometric tests were used to score TCR-TCR, TCR-HLA and TCR-CMV co-occurrence, with a repertoire-size bias correction applied to TCR pairs. A later analysis estimated false discovery rates by permuting HLA or CMV assignments 20 times. In a later analysis, co-occurring TCRs were grouped with DBSCAN, and TCRdist sequence similarity was added when clustering was performed within HLA-allele-positive subsets. Co-occurrence clustering excluded repertoires with fewer than 30,000 or more than 120,000 public chains, plus five with anomalous nucleotide sharing. This immuneACCESS table, as held by TCRdb, lists in-frame sequences with V and J called but not all clones. Of the missing ones, under half trace to an unresolved V gene in checked studies; the others have no known cause. V, J and clone size reflect that table, while D and trimming were determined from the DNA. This sample lists roughly 170,000 clones; 75% to 90% were detected once. The ten largest clones capture 6% to 7.5% of the sample.

This TCR was sampled from a man aged 25 to 45 in good health and CMV-seropositive. Material: PBMCs.

The DNA sequence is given as TGTGCCAGCAGCTTAGCGCTTACGGGTAGGGAGCAGTACTTC. Translated, it gives CASSLALTGREQYF. The sequence links TRBV7-9 to TRBJ2-7, with the D gene uncertain. The germline V gene encodes CDR1 SEHNR and CDR2 FQNEAQ (reference sequence). There are 14 amino acids in the CDR3, from cysteine to phenylalanine inclusive. The sequence is cut down to CDR3 DNA, 42 bases in frame from base 1. V gives up 0 bases and J gives up 7 bases, and the segment between their germline ends measures 13 bases.